The present entry profiles one T cell receptor (beta chain) with its context. Antigen specificity is unknown. The assay was immunoSEQ multiplex PCR, and TCRdb's table has in-frame clones only and misses some. The sample includes more than 150,000 clones, about nine tenths of them seen just once. The CDR3 has 15 amino acids. Looked up from germline, CDR1 is MDHEN and CDR2 is SYDVKM. After removal of 2 bases from V and 3 bases from J, the junction contained 7 bases not matched to a gene. This sample stems from a study of T cell responses to AZD1222 COVID-19 vaccine. Study-level results: Clonal diversity was possibly underestimated, and the donors were mostly white British, with more females.

The sequencing used peripheral blood, collected 28 days after the second AZD1222 dose. This TCR was sampled from an adult who received the AZD1222 COVID-19 vaccine. This sequence joins TRBV28 and TRBJ2-7, with 7 bases fitting TRBD2. The CDR3 spells CASSLNTGTNYEQYF. The DNA for the CDR3 is TGTGCCAGCAGTTTAAACACGGGGACTAACTACGAGCAGTACTTC.